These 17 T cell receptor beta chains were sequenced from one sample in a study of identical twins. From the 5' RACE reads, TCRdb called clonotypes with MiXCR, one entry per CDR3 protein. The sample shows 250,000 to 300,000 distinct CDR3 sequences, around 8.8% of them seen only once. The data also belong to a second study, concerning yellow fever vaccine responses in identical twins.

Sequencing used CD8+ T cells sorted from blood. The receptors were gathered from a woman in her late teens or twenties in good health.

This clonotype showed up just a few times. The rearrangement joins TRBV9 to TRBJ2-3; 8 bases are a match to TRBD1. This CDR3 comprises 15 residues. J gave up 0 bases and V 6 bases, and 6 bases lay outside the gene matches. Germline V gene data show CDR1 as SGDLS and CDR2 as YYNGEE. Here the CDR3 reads CASTGGTGSTDTQYF. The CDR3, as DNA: TGTGCCAGCACAGGGGGGACAGGCAGCACAGATACGCAGTATTTT.

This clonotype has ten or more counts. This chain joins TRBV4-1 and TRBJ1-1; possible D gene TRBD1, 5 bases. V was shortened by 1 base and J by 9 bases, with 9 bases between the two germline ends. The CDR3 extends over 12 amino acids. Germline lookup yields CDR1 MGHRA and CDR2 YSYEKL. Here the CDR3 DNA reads TGCGCCAGCAGCCAAGCCGGGACCCAAGCTTTCTTT. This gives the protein CASSQAGTQAFF.

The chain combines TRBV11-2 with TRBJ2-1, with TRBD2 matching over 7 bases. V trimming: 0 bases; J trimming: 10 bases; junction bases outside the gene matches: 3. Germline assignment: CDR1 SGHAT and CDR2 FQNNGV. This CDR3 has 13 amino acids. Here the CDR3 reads CASSLDLAVEQFF. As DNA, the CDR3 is TGTGCCAGCAGCTTAGACCTAGCGGTCGAGCAGTTCTTC.

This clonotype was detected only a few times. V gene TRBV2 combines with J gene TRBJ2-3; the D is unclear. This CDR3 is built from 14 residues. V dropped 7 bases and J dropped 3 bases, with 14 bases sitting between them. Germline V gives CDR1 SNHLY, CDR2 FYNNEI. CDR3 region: CASTEDGLTDTQYF. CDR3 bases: TGTGCCAGCACCGAAGATGGGTTGACAGATACGCAGTATTTT.

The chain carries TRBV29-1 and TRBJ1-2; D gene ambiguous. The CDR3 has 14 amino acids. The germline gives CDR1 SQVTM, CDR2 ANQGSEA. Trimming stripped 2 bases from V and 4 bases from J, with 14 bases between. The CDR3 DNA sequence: TGCAGCGTTGAAAGGCCGGGTTTGAGCTATGGCTACACCTTC. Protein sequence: CSVERPGLSYGYTF.

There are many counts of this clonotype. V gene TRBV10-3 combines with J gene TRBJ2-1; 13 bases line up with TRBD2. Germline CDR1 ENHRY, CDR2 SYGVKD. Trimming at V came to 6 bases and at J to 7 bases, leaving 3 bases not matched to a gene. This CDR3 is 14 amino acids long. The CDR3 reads CAIRMTSGRNEQFF. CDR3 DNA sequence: TGTGCCATCAGGATGACTAGCGGGAGGAATGAGCAGTTCTTC.

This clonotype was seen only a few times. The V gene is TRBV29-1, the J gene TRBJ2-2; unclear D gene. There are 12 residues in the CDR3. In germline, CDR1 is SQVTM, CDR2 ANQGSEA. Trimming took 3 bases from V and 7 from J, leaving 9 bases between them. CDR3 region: CSVDLPGGELFF. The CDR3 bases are TGCAGCGTTGATCTTCCCGGCGGGGAGCTGTTTTTT.

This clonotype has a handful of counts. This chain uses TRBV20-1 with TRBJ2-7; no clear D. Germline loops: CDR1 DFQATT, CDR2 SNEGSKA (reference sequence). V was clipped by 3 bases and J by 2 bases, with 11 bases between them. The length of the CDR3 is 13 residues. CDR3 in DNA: TGCAGTGCTAGTCTGGCGTCTCCCTACGAGCAGTACTTC. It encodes CSASLASPYEQYF.

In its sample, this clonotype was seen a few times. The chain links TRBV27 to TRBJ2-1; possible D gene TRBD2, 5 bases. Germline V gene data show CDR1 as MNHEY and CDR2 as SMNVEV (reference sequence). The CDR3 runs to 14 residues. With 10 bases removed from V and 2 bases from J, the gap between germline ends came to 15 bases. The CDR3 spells CATIHSVTYNEQFF. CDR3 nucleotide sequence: TGTGCCACGATACATAGCGTGACCTACAATGAGCAGTTCTTC.

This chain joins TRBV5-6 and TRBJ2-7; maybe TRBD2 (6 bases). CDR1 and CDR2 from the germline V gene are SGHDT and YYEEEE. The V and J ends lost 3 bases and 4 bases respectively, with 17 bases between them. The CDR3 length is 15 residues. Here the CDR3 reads CASSSGPMGGYEQYF. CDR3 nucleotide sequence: TGTGCCAGCAGCTCCGGACCCATGGGGGGATACGAGCAGTACTTC.

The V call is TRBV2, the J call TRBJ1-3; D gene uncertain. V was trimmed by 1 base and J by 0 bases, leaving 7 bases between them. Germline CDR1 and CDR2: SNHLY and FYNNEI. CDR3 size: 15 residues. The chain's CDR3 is CASSEGVNSGNTIYF. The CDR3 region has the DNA TGTGCCAGCAGTGAAGGGGTCAACTCTGGAAACACCATATATTTT.

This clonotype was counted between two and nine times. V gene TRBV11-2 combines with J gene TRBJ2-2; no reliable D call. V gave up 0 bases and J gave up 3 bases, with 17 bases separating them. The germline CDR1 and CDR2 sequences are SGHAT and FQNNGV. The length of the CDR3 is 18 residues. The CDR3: CASSLDLNRLAHTGELFF. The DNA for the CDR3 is TGTGCCAGCAGCTTAGATCTGAACAGACTCGCACACACCGGGGAGCTGTTTTTT.

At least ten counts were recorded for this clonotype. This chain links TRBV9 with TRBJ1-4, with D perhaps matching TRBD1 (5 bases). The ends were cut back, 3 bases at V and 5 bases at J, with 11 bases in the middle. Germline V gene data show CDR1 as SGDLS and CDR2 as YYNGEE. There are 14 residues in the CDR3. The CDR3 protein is CASSAEGLNEKLFF. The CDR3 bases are TGTGCCAGCAGCGCTGAGGGGTTGAATGAAAAACTGTTTTTT.

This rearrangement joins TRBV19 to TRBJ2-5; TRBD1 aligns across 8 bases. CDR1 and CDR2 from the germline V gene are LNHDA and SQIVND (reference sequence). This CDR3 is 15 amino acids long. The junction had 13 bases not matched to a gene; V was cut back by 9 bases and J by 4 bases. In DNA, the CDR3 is TGTGCCAGCAGTCCCGGCGCAACAGGGGGAGAGACCCAGTACTTC. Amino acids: CASSPGATGGETQYF.

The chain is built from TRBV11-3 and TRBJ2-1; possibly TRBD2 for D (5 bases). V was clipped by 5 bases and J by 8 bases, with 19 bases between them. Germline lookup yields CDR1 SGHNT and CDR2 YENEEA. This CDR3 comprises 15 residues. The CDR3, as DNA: TGTGCCAGCAGCCAAGCCTCCGGGATTAGCCATGAGCAGTTCTTC. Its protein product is CASSQASGISHEQFF.

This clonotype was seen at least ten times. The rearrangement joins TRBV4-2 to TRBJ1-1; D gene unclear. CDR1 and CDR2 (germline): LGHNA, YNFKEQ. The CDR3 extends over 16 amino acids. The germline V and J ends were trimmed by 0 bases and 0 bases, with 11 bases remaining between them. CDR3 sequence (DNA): TGTGCCAGCAGCCAAGACTCCGAGGGCGTGAACACTGAAGCTTTCTTT. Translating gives CASSQDSEGVNTEAFF.

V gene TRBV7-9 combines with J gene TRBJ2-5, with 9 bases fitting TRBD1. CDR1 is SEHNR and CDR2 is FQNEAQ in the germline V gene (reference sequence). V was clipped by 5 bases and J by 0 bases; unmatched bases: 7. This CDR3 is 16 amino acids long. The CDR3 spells CASSPPGTGNQETQYF. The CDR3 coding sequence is TGTGCCAGCAGCCCGCCGGGGACAGGGAACCAAGAGACCCAGTACTTC.